This T cell receptor (beta chain) was captured in a study of T cell responses to AZD1222 COVID-19 vaccine. Trimming removed 0 bases from V and 4 bases from J, with 15 bases in between. Germline CDR1 reads MNHEY; CDR2 reads SVGAGI. This CDR3 is 16 amino acids long. Regarding this clone: Its antigen is unknown.

The table came from immunoSEQ multiplex PCR; TCRdb's copy has only in-frame clones and leaves some out. The sample has about 140,000 clones, about 90% seen once. Study-level findings and limits: Most donors were white British and more were female, and clonal diversity was possibly underestimated.

The source material was peripheral blood, sampled 28 days after the second dose of the MenACWY control vaccine. The source is an adult who received the MenACWY meningococcal vaccine as a control. The gene calls are TRBV6-5 and TRBJ1-1; TRBD1 might be the D (6 bases). The CDR3 region has the DNA TGTGCCAGCAGTTACTCGGGAGGGGGGCTAGGCACTGAAGCTTTCTTT. Its protein is CASSYSGGGLGTEAFF.